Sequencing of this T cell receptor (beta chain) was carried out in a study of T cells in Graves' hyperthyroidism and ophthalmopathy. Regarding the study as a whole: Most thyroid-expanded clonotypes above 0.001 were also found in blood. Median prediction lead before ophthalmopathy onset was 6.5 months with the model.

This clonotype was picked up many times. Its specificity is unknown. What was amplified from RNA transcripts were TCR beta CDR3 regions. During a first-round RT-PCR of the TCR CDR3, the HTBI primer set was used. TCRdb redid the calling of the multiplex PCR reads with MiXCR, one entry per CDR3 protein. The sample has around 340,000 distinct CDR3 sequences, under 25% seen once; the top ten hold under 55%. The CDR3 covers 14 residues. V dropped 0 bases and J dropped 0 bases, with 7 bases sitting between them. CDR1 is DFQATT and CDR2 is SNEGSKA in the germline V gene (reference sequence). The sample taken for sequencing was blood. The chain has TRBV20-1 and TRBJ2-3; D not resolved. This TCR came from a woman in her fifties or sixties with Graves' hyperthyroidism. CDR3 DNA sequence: TGCAGTGCTAGAGACCCCGGGAGCACAGATACGCAGTATTTT. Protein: CSARDPGSTDTQYF.